This T cell receptor beta chain was observed in a study of blood T cell repertoires in COVID-19 (dated by TCRdb to about 2020). With respect to the entire study: Samples covering the acute and convalescent phases of COVID-19 were provided by collaborators in the United States, Italy and Spain. The material from the prospective study consisted of cDNA or gDNA derived from T cells, B-cell-depleted T cells, or PBMCs. Subjects who had been exposed to COVID-19, were actively infected with it, or had recovered from it provided the deeply sampled blood TCRbeta repertoires that made up the dataset. The repertoires were released in a freely available public database meant as a resource for research on the immune response to SARS-CoV-2. Samples came from the ongoing ImmuneRACE study (first 160 participants) plus 1,254 subjects from 6 global collaborators. Nearly every sample came with metadata listing a de-identified subject ID, COVID-19 status, age in years and sex. Where available, HLA class I and class II types were taken from metadata supplied by the sample provider and were not determined by assay-based typing. The investigation overall reported the following: The quantity of clinical and demographic metadata differed by source and by participant and was supplied without curation.

The CDR3, from cysteine to phenylalanine, totals 15 residues. Left in the record is the CDR3 DNA by itself, 45 bases read in frame from the first base. The germline V gene gives CDR1 as SNHLY and CDR2 as FYNNEI. For this chain, trimming is 2 bases at the V end and 6 bases at the J end, and the number of junction bases without a gene match is 7. TCRbeta CDR3 regions were amplified from genomic DNA using the immunoSEQ Assay, a bias-controlled multiplex PCR. Under the source paper's analysis protocol: The number of nucleated cells in each sample was estimated from the amplification of reference gene primers within the assay. To quantify the absolute abundance of each unique TCRbeta CDR3 rearrangement, sequence reads were collapsed and filtered. For each sample, productive Simpson clonality was calculated by taking the square root of Simpson's diversity index across productive rearrangements. TCRdb's version of the immuneACCESS table is confined to in-frame rearrangements and falls short of the full clone set. An unresolved V gene accounts for under half of the shortfall where checked; the remainder is of unknown origin. The D gene and trimming were derived from the DNA, and the V and J assignments and clone size from that table. This sample lists roughly 190,000 clones; 88% were detected once. The ten largest clones capture approximately 4.5% of the sample.

The collaborating institutions used their own protocols to collect whole blood in K2EDTA tubes. For TCRbeta analysis, collaborators shipped samples as frozen whole blood, isolated PBMCs, or DNA extracted from either of those sample types. As regards this clone: The target of this receptor is not known. Nothing much larger sits one base from this clone, and base qualities are not available.

The sequence joins TRBV2 to TRBJ2-1, with 7 junctional bases fitting TRBD2. Material: peripheral blood. The clonotype comes from a human donor in a cohort sampled during active COVID-19. Here is the DNA: TGTGCCAGCAGTGAACCGGCGGGAGTACCCAATGAGCAGTTCTTC. The resulting protein is CASSEPAGVPNEQFF.